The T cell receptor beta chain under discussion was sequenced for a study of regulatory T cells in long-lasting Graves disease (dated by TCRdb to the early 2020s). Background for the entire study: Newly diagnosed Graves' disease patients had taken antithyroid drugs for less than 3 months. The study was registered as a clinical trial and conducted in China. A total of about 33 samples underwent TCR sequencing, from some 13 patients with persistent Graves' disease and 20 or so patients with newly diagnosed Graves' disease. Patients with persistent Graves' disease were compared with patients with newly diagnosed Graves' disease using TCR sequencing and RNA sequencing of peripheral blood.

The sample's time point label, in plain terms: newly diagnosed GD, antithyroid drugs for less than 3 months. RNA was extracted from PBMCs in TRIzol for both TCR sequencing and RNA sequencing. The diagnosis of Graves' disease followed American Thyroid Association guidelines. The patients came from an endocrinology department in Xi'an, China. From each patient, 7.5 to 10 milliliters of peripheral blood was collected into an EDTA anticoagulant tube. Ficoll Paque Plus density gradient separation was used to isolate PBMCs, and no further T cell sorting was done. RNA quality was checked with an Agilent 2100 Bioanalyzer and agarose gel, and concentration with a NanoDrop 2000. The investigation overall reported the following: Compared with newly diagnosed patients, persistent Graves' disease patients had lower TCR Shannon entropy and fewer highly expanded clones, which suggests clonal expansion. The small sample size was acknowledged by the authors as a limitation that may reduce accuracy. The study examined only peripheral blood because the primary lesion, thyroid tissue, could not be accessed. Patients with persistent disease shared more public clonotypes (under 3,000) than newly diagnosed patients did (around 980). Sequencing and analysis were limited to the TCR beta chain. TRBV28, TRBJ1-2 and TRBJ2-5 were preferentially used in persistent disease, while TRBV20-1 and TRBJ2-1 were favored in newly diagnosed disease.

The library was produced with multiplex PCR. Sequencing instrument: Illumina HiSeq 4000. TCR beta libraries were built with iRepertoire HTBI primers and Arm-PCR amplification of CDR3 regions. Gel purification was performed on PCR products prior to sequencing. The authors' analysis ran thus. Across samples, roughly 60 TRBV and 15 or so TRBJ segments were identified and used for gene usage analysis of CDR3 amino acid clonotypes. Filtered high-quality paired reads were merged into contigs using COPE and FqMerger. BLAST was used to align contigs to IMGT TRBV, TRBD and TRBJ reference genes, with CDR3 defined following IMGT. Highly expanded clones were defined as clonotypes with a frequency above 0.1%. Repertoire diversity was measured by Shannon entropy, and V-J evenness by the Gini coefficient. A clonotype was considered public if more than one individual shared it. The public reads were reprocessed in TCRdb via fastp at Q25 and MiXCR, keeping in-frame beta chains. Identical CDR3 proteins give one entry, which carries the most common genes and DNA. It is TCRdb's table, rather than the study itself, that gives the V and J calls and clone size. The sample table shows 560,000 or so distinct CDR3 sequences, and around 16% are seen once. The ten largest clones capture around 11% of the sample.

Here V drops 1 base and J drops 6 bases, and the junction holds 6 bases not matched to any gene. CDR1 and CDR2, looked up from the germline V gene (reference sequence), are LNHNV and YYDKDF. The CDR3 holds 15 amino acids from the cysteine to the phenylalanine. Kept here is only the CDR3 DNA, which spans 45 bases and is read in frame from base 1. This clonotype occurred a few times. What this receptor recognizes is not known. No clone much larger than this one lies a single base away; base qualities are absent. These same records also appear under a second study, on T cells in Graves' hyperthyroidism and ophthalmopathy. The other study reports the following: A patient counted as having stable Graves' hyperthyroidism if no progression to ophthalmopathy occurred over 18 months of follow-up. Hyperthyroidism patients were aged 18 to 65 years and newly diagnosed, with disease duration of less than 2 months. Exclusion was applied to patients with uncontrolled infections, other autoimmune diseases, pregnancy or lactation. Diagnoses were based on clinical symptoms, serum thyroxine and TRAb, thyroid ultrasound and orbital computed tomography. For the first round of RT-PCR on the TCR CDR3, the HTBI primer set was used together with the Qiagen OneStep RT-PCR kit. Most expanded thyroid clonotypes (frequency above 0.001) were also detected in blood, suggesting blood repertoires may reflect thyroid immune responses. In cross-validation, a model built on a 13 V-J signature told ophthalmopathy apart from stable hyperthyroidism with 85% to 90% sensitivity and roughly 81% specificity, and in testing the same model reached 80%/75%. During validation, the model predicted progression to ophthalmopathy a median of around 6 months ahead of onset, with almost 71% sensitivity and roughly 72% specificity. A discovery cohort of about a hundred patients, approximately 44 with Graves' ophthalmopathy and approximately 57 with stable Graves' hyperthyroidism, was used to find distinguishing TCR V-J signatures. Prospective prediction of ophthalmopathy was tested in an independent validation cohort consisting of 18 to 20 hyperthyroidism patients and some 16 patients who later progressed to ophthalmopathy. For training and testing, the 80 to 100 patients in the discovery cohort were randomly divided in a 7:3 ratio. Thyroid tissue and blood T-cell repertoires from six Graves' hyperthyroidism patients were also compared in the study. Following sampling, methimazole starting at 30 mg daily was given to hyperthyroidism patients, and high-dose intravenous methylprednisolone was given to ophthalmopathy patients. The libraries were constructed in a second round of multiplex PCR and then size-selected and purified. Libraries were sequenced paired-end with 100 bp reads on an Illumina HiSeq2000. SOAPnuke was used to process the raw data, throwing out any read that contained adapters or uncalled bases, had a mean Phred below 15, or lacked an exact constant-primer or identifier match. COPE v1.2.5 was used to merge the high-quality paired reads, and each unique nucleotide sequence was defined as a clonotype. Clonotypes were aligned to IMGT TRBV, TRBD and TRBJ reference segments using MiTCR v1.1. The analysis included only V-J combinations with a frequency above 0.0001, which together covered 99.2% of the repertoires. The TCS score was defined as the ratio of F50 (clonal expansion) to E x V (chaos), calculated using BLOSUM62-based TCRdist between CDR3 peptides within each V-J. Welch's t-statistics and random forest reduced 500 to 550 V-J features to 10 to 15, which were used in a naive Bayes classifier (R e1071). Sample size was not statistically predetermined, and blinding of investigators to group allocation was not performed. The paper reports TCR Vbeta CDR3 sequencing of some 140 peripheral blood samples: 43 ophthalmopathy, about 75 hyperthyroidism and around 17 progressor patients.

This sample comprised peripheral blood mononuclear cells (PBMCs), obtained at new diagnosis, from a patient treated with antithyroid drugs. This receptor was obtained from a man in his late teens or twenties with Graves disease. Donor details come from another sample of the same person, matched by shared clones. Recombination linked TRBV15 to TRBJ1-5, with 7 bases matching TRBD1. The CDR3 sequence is CATSRAKGAGQPQHF. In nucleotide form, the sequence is TGTGCCACCAGCAGAGCTAAGGGGGCAGGTCAGCCCCAGCATTTT.